This TCR beta chain was captured by sequencing in a study of T cell responses to AZD1222 COVID-19 vaccine. The CDR3 spans 18 residues. The V end lost 2 bases, the J end lost 0 bases, and 17 bases lay between the germline ends. CDR1 and CDR2 (germline): LGHNT, FRNRAP. Repertoires were generated with immunoSEQ multiplex PCR, while TCRdb's copy carries only in-frame clones and drops some. The repertoire holds roughly 150,000 clones, with approximately 90% as singletons. This clonotype originated in an adult who received the AZD1222 COVID-19 vaccine. Source: peripheral blood, taken 28 days after the second AZD1222 dose. V usage is TRBV12-5 and J usage is TRBJ1-3; no definite D call. The CDR3 sequence is CASGLTSDGENSGNTIYF. CDR3 in DNA: TGTGCTAGTGGTTTGACGAGCGACGGGGAAAACTCTGGAAACACCATATATTTT.